Following are 27 T cell receptor beta chains from one sample sequenced in a study of identical twins (dated by TCRdb to about 2016). Library construction relied on 5' RACE. Reads for this sample came from an Illumina HiSeq 2000. TCRdb took the public reads, trimmed them with fastp at Q25, ran MiXCR for clone calling and kept in-frame beta chains. Each entry is one CDR3 protein sequence, shown with its most common DNA and genes. This sample gives about 220,000 distinct CDR3 sequences in total; roughly 10% of them show up just once. 5% to 6.5% of the sample is taken by the ten largest. Material for sequencing was memory (CD45RO+) T cells sorted from blood. The cell subset or site label, read with the paper, signifies: CD45RO+ enriched T cells. These receptors all stem from a woman between 18 and 29 years old in good health.

This chain links TRBV2 with TRBJ1-1; D is undetermined. The CDR3 runs 14 residues. Germline loops: CDR1 SNHLY, CDR2 FYNNEI. Trimming cost V 7 bases and J 5 bases, with 17 bases left between them. Here the CDR3 DNA reads TGTGCCAGCACGGCGACCGGTGGCAATACTGAAGCTTTCTTT. Its translation is CASTATGGNTEAFF.

The V and J genes are TRBV6-1 and TRBJ2-7; 8 nucleotides align to TRBD2. Germline CDR1 is MNHNS and CDR2 is SASEGT. V was pared by 4 bases and J by 2 bases, with 7 bases of the junction left unmatched. CDR3 length equals 15 residues. In nucleotides, the CDR3 is TGTGCCAGCAGTGCTCCCGGGACTAGAGCCTACGAGCAGTACTTC. Its protein product is CASSAPGTRAYEQYF.

The chain is built from TRBV5-5 and TRBJ2-7; D uncertain. This CDR3 comprises 14 residues. V shed 4 bases and J shed 2 bases, with 13 bases lying between them. In germline, CDR1 is SGHKS, CDR2 YYEKEE (reference sequence). The CDR3 loop is CASSTTVETYEQYF. In DNA form, the CDR3 reads TGTGCCAGCAGCACCACGGTCGAAACCTACGAGCAGTACTTC.

This clonotype was detected a few times. In DNA, the CDR3 is TGTGCCAGCAGCTTTTACAGGGAAGAGACCCAGTACTTC. Translating gives CASSFYREETQYF. V and J are TRBV7-3 and TRBJ2-5, with D maybe TRBD1 (6 bases). Germline CDR1 reads SGHTA; CDR2 reads FQGTGA. CDR3 length: 13 residues. Trimming left V 3 bases short and J 3 bases short, with 8 bases between.

This clonotype was detected a few times. This sequence joins TRBV11-2 and TRBJ2-1; 13 nucleotides match TRBD2. Germline CDR1 and CDR2: SGHAT and FQNNGV. CDR3 length: 19 residues. The V and J ends lost 6 bases and 5 bases, in that order; junction bases with no gene match: 16. The CDR3 spells CASRSGTSGAPPWHNEQFF. In DNA, the CDR3 is TGTGCCAGCAGGTCCGGGACTAGCGGGGCCCCACCGTGGCACAATGAGCAGTTCTTC.

This clonotype showed up many times. CDR3 nucleotide sequence: TGTGCCAGCAGCCCGCAGGGGGGGAGCAATCAGCCCCAGCATTTT. It encodes CASSPQGGSNQPQHF. The V call is TRBV6-1, the J call TRBJ1-5; 7 nucleotides agree with TRBD1. After removal of 6 bases from V and 1 base from J, the junction contained 6 bases not matched to a gene. The CDR3 loop spans 15 amino acids. CDR1 is MNHNS and CDR2 is SASEGT in the germline V gene.

This clonotype was detected many times. The V and J genes are TRBV20-1 and TRBJ2-1, with TRBD1 matching 7 bases. The CDR3 length is 12 residues. Germline V CDR1 and CDR2: DFQATT, SNEGSKA (reference sequence). Losses at the gene ends were 0 bases for V and 9 bases for J; bases not matched to a gene: 2. CDR3 in DNA: TGCAGTGCTAGAGAATACAGGGGTGAGCAGTTCTTC. It translates to CSAREYRGEQFF.

This clonotype was seen repeatedly, ten times or more. This chain joins TRBV20-1 and TRBJ2-7, with TRBD2 matching over 9 bases. The CDR3 covers 13 residues. CDR1 is DFQATT and CDR2 is SNEGSKA in the germline V gene (reference sequence). V was clipped by 2 bases and J by 4 bases; unmatched bases: 3. The CDR3 loop reads CSARLAGKYEQYF. CDR3 bases: TGCAGTGCTAGACTAGCGGGGAAGTACGAGCAGTACTTC.

This clonotype turned up a few times. V is TRBV11-2 and J is TRBJ1-2; D perhaps matches TRBD1 (5 bases). Germline V gene sequence: CDR1 SGHAT, CDR2 FQNNGV. Trimming took off 5 bases at V and 4 bases at J, with 11 bases between the two ends. The CDR3 length is 13 residues. Here the CDR3 reads CASSPGLIYGYTF. The CDR3 DNA follows: TGTGCCAGCAGCCCGGGACTGATCTATGGCTACACCTTC.

This clonotype was recorded at least ten times. The chain carries TRBV7-2 and TRBJ1-6; D possibly corresponds to TRBD1 (5 bases). Per germline, CDR1 SGHTA and CDR2 FQGNSA. V lost 5 bases to trimming and J lost 5 bases, with 13 bases between them. The CDR3 runs to 15 residues. The CDR3 here is CASSPESGNNSPLHF. CDR3 DNA: TGTGCCAGCAGCCCCGAGTCAGGGAATAATTCACCCCTCCACTTT.

The chain recombines TRBV25-1 with TRBJ2-7, with D possibly TRBD2 on 6 matching bases. Trimming pared 6 bases from V and 3 bases from J, leaving 15 bases between. The CDR3 is 14 residues long. The V gene's germline CDR1 is MGHDK and CDR2 SYGVNS. The CDR3 bases are TGTGCCAGCAGCCCTTATAGGGGAGGCTACGAGCAGTACTTC. It translates to CASSPYRGGYEQYF.

This clonotype turned up a few times. The V and J genes are TRBV7-6 and TRBJ2-5; 9 bases agree with TRBD2. The V gene's germline CDR1 is SGHVS and CDR2 FNYEAQ. Trimming took 6 bases from V and 6 from J; bases not matched to a gene: 8. The CDR3 is 14 residues long. The CDR3 region has the DNA TGTGCCAGCAGTCTGACTAGCGGCTACCAGACCCAGTACTTC. Translated: CASSLTSGYQTQYF.

This clonotype was picked up many times. CDR3 DNA: TGTGCCATCAGTGAGGGAGAGCGGAGCTCCTACGAGCAGTACTTC. It yields the protein CAISEGERSSYEQYF. The chain joins TRBV10-3 to TRBJ2-7, with D possibly being TRBD2 (5 bases). This CDR3 spans 15 amino acids. Trimming pared 2 bases from V and 0 bases from J, leaving 11 bases between. Germline assignment: CDR1 ENHRY and CDR2 SYGVKD.

This clonotype was recorded a few times. The chain couples TRBV2 to TRBJ1-1, with D uncertain. CDR1 is SNHLY and CDR2 is FYNNEI in the germline V gene. V was shortened by 6 bases and J by 2 bases, with 25 bases between the two germline ends. The CDR3 contains 18 residues. In DNA form, the CDR3 reads TGTGCCAGCAGATCATTGACTACCTGGTCTTATCGAAACACTGAAGCTTTCTTT. Its protein product is CASRSLTTWSYRNTEAFF.

This clonotype was seen ten or more times. The gene calls are TRBV12-5 and TRBJ1-5; D is unclear. Trimming removed 3 bases from V and 5 bases from J, with 2 bases in between. This CDR3 comprises 11 residues. Looked up from germline, CDR1 is LGHNT and CDR2 is FRNRAP. The CDR3 nucleotides read TGTGCTAGTGGTTTTGATCAGCCCCAGCATTTT. The encoded protein is CASGFDQPQHF.

This clonotype has at least ten counts. The chain uses TRBV16 and TRBJ1-4, with TRBD1 identical over 8 bases. The V gene end was trimmed by 0 bases and the J gene end by 5 bases; junction bases not matched to a gene: 5. From germline, CDR1 is KGHSY and CDR2 FQNENV. CDR3 length: 16 residues. CDR3 sequence: CASSQSGNRGNEKLFF. For the CDR3, the DNA is TGTGCCAGCAGCCAATCGGGTAACAGGGGGAATGAAAAACTGTTTTTT.

V and J are TRBV5-6 and TRBJ2-5; 8 bases are shared with TRBD1. CDR1 is SGHDT, CDR2 YYEEEE, per germline. The CDR3 runs to 14 residues. The junction had 7 bases not matched to a gene; V was cut back by 4 bases and J by 5 bases. The CDR3 loop reads CASSHRTGQETQYF. DNA of the CDR3: TGTGCCAGCAGCCACAGGACAGGGCAGGAGACCCAGTACTTC.

This clonotype occurred many times. The chain links TRBV12-3 or TRBV12-4 to TRBJ1-3, with D tentatively TRBD1 (5 bases). V lost 0 bases to trimming and J lost 0 bases, with 12 bases between them. This CDR3 comprises 17 residues. CDR3 in DNA: TGTGCCAGCAGTTTAGCCCCGGGACTGTTCTCTGGAAACACCATATATTTT. It specifies CASSLAPGLFSGNTIYF.

This clonotype has just a few counts. This chain links TRBV10-3 with TRBJ2-4; D gene unclear. The CDR3 loop spans 14 amino acids. Trimming took 0 bases from V and 6 from J, leaving 9 bases between them. Germline lookup yields CDR1 ENHRY and CDR2 SYGVKD. The CDR3, as DNA: TGTGCCATCAGTGAGTCAGGGAATAGAAACATTCAGTACTTC. It specifies CAISESGNRNIQYF.

V is TRBV12-3 or TRBV12-4 and J is TRBJ2-7; D unresolved. This CDR3 region has 11 residues. Trimming removed 6 bases at V and 5 bases at J, with 8 bases between. The CDR3 DNA reads TGTGCCAGCAGCCCACATCACGAGCAGTACTTC. Protein product: CASSPHHEQYF.

This chain joins TRBV7-2 and TRBJ2-3, with 12 bases lining up with TRBD2. CDR1 and CDR2 from the germline V gene are SGHTA and FQGNSA. The CDR3 runs to 16 residues. V was clipped by 2 bases and J by 3 bases; unmatched bases: 3. Here the CDR3 reads CASSLLAGGVTDTQYF. In DNA form, the CDR3 reads TGTGCCAGCAGCTTACTAGCGGGGGGGGTAACAGATACGCAGTATTTT.

The chain couples TRBV5-1 to TRBJ2-3, with TRBD1 as a possible D gene (6 bases). The length of the CDR3 is 14 residues. Looked up from germline, CDR1 is SGHRS and CDR2 is YFSETQ. With 4 bases removed from V and 2 bases from J, the gap between germline ends came to 11 bases. CDR3 DNA sequence: TGCGCCAGCAGCCAAGGACAGTTCACAGATACGCAGTATTTT. It codes for CASSQGQFTDTQYF.

This clonotype was detected a few times. The chain recombines TRBV12-3 or TRBV12-4 with TRBJ2-1; D might be TRBD2 (5 bases). The V gene lost 6 bases and the J gene lost 10 bases, with 10 bases spanning the gap. The CDR3 is made up of 11 amino acids. In nucleotides, the CDR3 is TGTGCCAGCAGCCGGGGTTGGGAGCAGTTCTTC. Translating gives CASSRGWEQFF.

This clonotype was observed a few times. The CDR3 coding sequence is TGTGCCAGCAGCTCGGGGAGAGGGACCTACAATGAGCAGTTCTTC. The encoded protein is CASSSGRGTYNEQFF. The chain employs TRBV11-3 and TRBJ2-1; possibly TRBD2 for D (5 bases). The CDR3 is 15 amino acids. CDR1 is SGHNT and CDR2 is YENEEA in the germline V gene. Trimming left V 4 bases short and J 2 bases short, with 12 bases between.

The chain recombines TRBV7-7 with TRBJ2-5; no clear D gene. This CDR3 contains 15 residues. CDR1 is SSHAT and CDR2 is FNYEAQ in the germline V gene (reference sequence). Trimming took off 1 base at V and 5 bases at J, with 14 bases between the two ends. CDR3 sequence reads: CASSLVRSSLETQYF. CDR3 nucleotide sequence: TGTGCCAGCAGCTTAGTGCGCTCCAGCCTCGAGACCCAGTACTTC.

The chain recombines TRBV9 with TRBJ2-3; D not certain. Trimming stripped 2 bases from V and 2 bases from J, with 15 bases between. This CDR3 has 16 residues. Germline CDR1 reads SGDLS; CDR2 reads YYNGEE. The CDR3 region is CASSVAPARTTDTQYF. CDR3 bases: TGTGCCAGCAGCGTCGCCCCAGCGAGGACCACAGATACGCAGTATTTT.

In its sample, this clonotype was seen a few times. The genes are TRBV11-1 and TRBJ1-1; D is possibly TRBD1 (6 bases). The CDR3 has 15 amino acids. Germline values: CDR1 SGHAT, CDR2 FQDESV (reference sequence). Deletions cut 3 bases from V and 1 base from J, with 12 bases between. The CDR3 nucleotides read TGTGCCAGCAGCTTCCAGGGGCGGAGGAACACTGAAGCTTTCTTT. The encoded protein is CASSFQGRRNTEAFF.